The 3 T cell receptor beta chains listed next were all sequenced from one sample in a study of blood T cell repertoires in COVID-19. Using immunoSEQ multiplex PCR, the repertoire was profiled, and TCRdb retains in-frame clones only, with some absent. This sample has approximately 75,000 clones; about 93% occur once, and the top ten carry 6.5% to 8.5%. The sample was peripheral blood. All receptors derive from a human donor in a cohort sampled during active COVID-19.

The table lists this clone with a count of one. The chain couples TRBV27 to TRBJ2-7; 8 bases are a match to TRBD2. This CDR3 comprises 15 residues. V was pared by 7 bases and J by 7 bases, with 15 bases of the junction left unmatched. Germline assignment: CDR1 MNHEY and CDR2 SMNVEV (reference sequence). CDR3 amino acids: CASTRSGGTLLEQYF. The DNA for the CDR3 is TGTGCCAGCACCAGGAGCGGGGGTACCCTATTGGAGCAGTACTTC.

The V and J genes are TRBV4-2 and TRBJ2-5; D not certain. Trimming removed 0 bases at V and 5 bases at J, with 10 bases between. This CDR3 has 14 residues. The germline V gene has CDR1 LGHNA and CDR2 YNFKEQ. In DNA, the CDR3 is TGTGCCAGCAGCCAAGAACGGGTCCCCGAGACCCAGTACTTC. The encoded protein is CASSQERVPETQYF.

The chain carries TRBV27 and TRBJ1-2; 10 nucleotides line up with TRBD1. The germline V gene encodes CDR1 MNHEY and CDR2 SMNVEV (reference sequence). Trimming removed 10 bases from V and 4 bases from J; junction bases left unmatched: 6. This CDR3 contains 13 residues. CDR3 in amino acids: CATRRTGGYGYTF. CDR3 DNA sequence: TGTGCCACCCGACGGACAGGGGGCTATGGCTACACCTTC.